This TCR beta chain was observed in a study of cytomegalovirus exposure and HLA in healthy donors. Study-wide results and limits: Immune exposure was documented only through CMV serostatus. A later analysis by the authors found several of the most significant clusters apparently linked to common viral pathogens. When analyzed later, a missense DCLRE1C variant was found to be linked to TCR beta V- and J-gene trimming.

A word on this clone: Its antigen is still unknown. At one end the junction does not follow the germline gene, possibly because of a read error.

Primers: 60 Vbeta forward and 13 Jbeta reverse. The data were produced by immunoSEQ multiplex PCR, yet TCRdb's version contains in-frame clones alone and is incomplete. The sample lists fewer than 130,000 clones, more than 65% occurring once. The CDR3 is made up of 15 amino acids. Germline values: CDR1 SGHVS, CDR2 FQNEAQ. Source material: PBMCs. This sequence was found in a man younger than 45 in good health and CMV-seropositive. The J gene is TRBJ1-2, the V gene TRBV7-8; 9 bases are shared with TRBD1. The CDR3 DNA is TGTGCCAGCAGCTTAGGGACAGGGGCCGACTATGGCTGCACCTTC. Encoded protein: CASSLGTGADYGCTF.